This TCR beta chain came from a study of cytomegalovirus exposure and HLA in healthy donors. For the study at large: Among roughly 190 million T cells, an earlier analysis found 90 million to 130 million unique TCR beta sequences. Overall study findings and caveats: In terms of immune exposure information, only CMV serostatus was available. Analyses of presence/absence relied on an assumption of roughly uniform sequencing depth across donors. Many donors shared some public TCRs, even though most TCR sequences were rare.

The J segment lost 5 bases and the V segment lost 2 bases, leaving 7 bases of the junction unmatched. The CDR3 has 16 amino acids. Germline CDR1 and CDR2: MNHNS and SASEGT. In regard to this clone: No antigen is known for it.

13 Jbeta primers and 60 Vbeta primers were used for the PCR. Profiled with immunoSEQ multiplex PCR; TCRdb holds only in-frame clones, not every one. The sample records about 130,000 clones, about three quarters being singletons. This sequence originates from a male donor in good health and CMV-seronegative. The chain joins TRBV6-1 to TRBJ2-1; 9 nucleotides agree with TRBD2. The sequencing sample was made of PBMCs. The CDR3 spells CASSELGLAKDNEQFF. CDR3 DNA: TGTGCCAGCAGTGAACTTGGACTAGCGAAAGACAATGAGCAGTTCTTC.